This T cell receptor (beta chain) derives from a study of regulatory T cells in long-lasting Graves disease. Study results and limitations: Newly diagnosed patients shared 850 to 1,000 public clonotypes; persistent patients shared approximately 2,700.

Time point described: newly diagnosed GD, antithyroid drugs for less than 3 months. Preparation of the TCR library used RNA extracted from PBMCs. Diagnoses of Graves' disease were made by American Thyroid Association guidelines. In building TCR beta libraries, iRepertoire HTBI primers were used together with Arm-PCR of CDR3 regions. TCRdb fed the multiplex PCR reads into MiXCR, producing one record per CDR3 protein. The data contain some 560,000 distinct CDR3 sequences, roughly 15% of them singletons. This CDR3 has 13 amino acids. Germline CDR1 ENHRY, CDR2 SYGVKD. The ends were cut back, 4 bases at V and 6 bases at J, with 11 bases in the middle. On this clonotype: Antigen specificity is unknown.

These data are also associated with another study on T cells in Graves' hyperthyroidism and ophthalmopathy. That work contributes: First-round RT-PCR with HTBI primers amplified the TCR CDR3 region. Onset of ophthalmopathy came a median roughly 6.5 months after the model predicted it.

This chain connects TRBV10-3 to TRBJ2-3; a weak D match, TRBD2 (5 bases). Sequenced material: peripheral blood mononuclear cells (PBMCs), taken at new diagnosis, from a patient treated with antithyroid drugs. The receptor was isolated from a woman aged 40-65 years with Graves disease. Here the CDR3 reads CAISGSSGDTQYF. CDR3 nucleotides: TGTGCCATCAGTGGCTCCTCGGGGGATACGCAGTATTTT.